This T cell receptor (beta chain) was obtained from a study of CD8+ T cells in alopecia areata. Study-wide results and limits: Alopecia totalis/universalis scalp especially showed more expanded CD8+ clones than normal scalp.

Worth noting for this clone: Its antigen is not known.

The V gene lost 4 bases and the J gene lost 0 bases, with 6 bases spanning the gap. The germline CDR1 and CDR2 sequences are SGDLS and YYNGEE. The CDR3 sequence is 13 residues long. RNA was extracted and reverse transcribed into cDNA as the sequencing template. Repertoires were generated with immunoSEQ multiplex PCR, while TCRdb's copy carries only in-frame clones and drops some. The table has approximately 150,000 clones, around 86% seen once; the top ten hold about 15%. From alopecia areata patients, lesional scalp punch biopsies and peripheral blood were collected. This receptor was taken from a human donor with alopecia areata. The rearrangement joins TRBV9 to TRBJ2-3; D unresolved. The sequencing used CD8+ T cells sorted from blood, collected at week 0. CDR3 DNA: TGTGCCAGCAGCCCGGAGAGCACAGATACGCAGTATTTT. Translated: CASSPESTDTQYF.